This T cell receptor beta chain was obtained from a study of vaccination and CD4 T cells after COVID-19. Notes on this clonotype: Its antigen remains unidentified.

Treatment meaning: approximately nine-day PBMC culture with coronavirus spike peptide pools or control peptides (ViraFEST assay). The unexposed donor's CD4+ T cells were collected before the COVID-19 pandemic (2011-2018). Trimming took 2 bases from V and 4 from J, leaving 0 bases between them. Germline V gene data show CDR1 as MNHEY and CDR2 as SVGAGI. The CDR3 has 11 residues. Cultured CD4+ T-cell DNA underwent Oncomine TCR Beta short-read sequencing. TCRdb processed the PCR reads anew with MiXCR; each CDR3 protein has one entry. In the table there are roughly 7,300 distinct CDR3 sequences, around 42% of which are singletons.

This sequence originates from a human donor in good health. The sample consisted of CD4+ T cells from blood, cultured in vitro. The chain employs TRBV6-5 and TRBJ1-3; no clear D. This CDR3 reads CASSYGNTIYF. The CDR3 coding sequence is TGTGCCAGCAGTTACGGAAACACCATATATTTT.